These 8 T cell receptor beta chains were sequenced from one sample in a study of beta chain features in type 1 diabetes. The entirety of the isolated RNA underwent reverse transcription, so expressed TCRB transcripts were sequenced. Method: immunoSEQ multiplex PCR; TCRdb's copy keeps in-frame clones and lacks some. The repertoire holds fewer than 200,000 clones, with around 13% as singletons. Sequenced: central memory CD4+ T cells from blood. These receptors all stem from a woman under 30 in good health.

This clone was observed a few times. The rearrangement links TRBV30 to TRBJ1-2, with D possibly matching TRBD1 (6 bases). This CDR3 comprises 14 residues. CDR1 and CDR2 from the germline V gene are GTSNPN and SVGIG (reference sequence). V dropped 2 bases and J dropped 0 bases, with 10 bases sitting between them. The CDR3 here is CAWSTDSSNYGYTF. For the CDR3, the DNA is TGTGCCTGGAGTACGGACAGCTCTAACTATGGCTACACCTTC. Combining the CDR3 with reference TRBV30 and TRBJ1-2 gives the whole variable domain SQTIHQWPATLVQPVGSPLSLECTVEGTSNPNLYWYRQAAGRGLQLLFYSVGIGQISSEVPQNLSASRPQDRQFILSSKKLLLSDSGFYLCAWSTDSSNYGYTFGSGTRLTVV.

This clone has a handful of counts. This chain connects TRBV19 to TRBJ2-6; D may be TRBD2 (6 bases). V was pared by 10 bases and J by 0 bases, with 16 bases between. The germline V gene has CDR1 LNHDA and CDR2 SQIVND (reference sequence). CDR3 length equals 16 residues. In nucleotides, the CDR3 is TGTGCCACGCGGGACGGTACTACCTCTGGGGCCAACGTCCTGACTTTC. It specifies CATRDGTTSGANVLTF.

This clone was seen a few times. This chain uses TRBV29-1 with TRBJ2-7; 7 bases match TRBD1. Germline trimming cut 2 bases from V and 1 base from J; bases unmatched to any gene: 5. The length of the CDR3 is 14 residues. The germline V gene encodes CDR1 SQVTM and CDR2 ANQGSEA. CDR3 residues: CSVETPGQSYEQYF. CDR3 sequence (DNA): TGCAGCGTTGAAACCCCGGGACAGTCCTACGAGCAGTACTTC.

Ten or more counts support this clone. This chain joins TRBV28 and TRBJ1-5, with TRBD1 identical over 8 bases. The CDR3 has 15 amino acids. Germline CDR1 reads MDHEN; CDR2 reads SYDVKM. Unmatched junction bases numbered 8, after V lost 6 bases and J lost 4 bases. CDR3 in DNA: TGTGCCAGCAGGGGGACAGGACTTCGGAATCAGCCCCAGCATTTT. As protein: CASRGTGLRNQPQHF.

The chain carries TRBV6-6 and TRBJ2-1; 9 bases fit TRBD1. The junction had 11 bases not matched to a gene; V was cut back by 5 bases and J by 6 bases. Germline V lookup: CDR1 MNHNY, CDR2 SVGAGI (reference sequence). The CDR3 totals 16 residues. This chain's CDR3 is CASSRRGQGPFNEQFF. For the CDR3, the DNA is TGTGCCAGCAGTCGTAGGGGACAGGGCCCGTTCAATGAGCAGTTCTTC.

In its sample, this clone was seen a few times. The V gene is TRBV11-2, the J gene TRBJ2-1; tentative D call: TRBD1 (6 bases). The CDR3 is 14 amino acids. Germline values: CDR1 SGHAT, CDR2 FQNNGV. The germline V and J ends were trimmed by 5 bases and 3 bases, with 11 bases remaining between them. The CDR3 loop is CASSDGQFYNEQFF. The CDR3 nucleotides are TGTGCCAGCAGCGACGGACAGTTCTACAATGAGCAGTTCTTC. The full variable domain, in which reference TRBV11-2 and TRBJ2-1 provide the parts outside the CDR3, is EAGVAQSPRYKIIEKRQSVAFWCNPISGHATLYWYQQILGQGPKLLIQFQNNGVVDDSQLPKDRFSAERLKGVDSTLKIQPAKLEDSAVYLCASSDGQFYNEQFFGPGTRLTVL.

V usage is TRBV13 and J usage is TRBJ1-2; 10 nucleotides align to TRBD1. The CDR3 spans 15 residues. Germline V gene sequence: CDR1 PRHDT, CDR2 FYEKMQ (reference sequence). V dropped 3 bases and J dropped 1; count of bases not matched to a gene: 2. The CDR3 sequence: CASSFGTGDNYGYTF. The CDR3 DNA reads TGTGCCAGCAGCTTCGGGACAGGGGATAACTATGGCTACACCTTC.

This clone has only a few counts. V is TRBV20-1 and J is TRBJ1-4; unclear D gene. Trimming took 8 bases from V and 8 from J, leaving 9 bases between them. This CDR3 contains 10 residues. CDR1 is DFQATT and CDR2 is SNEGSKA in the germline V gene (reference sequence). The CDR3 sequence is CSTLREKLFF. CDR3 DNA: TGCAGTACTTTACGGGAAAAACTGTTTTTT.